Included here is one T cell receptor (beta chain) sequence, with context. Its specificity is unknown. Rearranged V-D-J TRB sequences were amplified with a mixed TRB-A/B primer pool. TCRdb processed the multiplex PCR reads anew with MiXCR; each CDR3 protein has one entry. The sample carries some 680 distinct CDR3 sequences, 25% to 35% recorded once. The template was genomic DNA from peripheral blood, not RNA. These data belong to a study of T cell repertoires in aging, cancer and after chemotherapy. Study details: Patients with chronic lymphocytic leukemia were sampled before and after fludarabine- or bendamustine-based chemotherapy. About 8.9 million TCR reads made up the full dataset. Whole-study findings and limits: No conclusions about immunological memory after chemotherapy can be drawn from the repertoire data. Thymic emigration or peripheral T cell expansion may be impaired by lymphoid organ infiltration in hematological cancer.

The source material was blood. The clonotype comes from a human donor with a blood cancer.

The CDR3 reads CASTLDGSYEQYF. The CDR3 nucleotides are TGTGCCAGCACCTTGGACGGCTCCTACGAGCAGTACTTC. The chain has TRBV28 and TRBJ2-7; D not resolved. The germline V gene encodes CDR1 MDHEN and CDR2 SYDVKM. Trimming stripped 7 bases from V and 0 bases from J, with 10 bases between. The CDR3 loop spans 13 amino acids.